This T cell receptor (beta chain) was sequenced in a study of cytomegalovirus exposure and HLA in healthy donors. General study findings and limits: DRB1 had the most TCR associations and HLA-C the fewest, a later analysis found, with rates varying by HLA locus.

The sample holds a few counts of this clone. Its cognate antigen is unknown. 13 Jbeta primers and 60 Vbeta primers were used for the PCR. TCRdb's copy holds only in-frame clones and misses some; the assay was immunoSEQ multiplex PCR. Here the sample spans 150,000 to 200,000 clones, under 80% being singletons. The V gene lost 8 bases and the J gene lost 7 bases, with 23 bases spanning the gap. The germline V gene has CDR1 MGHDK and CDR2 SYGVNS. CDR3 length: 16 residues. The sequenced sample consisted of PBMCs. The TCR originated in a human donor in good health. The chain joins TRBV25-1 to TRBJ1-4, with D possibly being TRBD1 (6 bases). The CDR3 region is CASSSHGGAVSEKLFF. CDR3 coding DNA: TGTGCCAGCTCTTCACACGGGGGGGCAGTCAGTGAAAAACTGTTTTTT.